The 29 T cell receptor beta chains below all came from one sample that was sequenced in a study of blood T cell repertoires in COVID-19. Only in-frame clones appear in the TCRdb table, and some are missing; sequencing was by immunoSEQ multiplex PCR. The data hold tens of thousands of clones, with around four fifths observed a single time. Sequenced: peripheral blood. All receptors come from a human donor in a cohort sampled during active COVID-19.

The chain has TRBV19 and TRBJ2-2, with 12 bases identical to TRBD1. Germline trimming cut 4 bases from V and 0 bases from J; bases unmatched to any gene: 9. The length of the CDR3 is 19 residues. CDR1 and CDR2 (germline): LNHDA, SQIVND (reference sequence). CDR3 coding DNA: TGTGCCAGTAGTACTAGAGCTGGGACAGGGGGCACGAACACCGGGGAGCTGTTTTTT. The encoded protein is CASSTRAGTGGTNTGELFF.

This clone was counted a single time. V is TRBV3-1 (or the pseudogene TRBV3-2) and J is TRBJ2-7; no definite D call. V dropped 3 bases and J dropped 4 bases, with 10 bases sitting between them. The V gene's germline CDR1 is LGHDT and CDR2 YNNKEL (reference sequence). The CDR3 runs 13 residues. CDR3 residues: CASSQNRGYEQYF. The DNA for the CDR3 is TGTGCCAGCAGCCAGAACCGAGGATACGAGCAGTACTTC.

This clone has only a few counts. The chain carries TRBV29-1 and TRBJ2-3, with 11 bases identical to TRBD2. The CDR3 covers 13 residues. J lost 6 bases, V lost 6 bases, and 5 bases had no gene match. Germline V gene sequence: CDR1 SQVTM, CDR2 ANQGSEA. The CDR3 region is CSVVSGRDDTQYF. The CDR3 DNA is TGCAGCGTCGTTAGCGGGAGGGACGATACGCAGTATTTT.

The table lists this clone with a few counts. CDR3 bases: TGTGCCATCAGTGACAGGGCGGTAGGAGAAAAACTGTTTTTT. Encoded protein: CAISDRAVGEKLFF. This chain connects TRBV10-3 to TRBJ1-4, with D maybe TRBD1 (5 bases). Trimming left V 3 bases short and J 8 bases short, with 13 bases between. CDR1 is ENHRY, CDR2 SYGVKD, per germline. The length of the CDR3 is 14 residues.

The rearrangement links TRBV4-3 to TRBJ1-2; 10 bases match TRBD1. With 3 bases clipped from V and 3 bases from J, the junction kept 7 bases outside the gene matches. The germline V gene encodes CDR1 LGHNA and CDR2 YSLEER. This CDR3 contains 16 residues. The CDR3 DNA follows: TGCGCCAGCAGCCAGGGACAGGGGATCGAGGACTATGGCTACACCTTC. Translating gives CASSQGQGIEDYGYTF.

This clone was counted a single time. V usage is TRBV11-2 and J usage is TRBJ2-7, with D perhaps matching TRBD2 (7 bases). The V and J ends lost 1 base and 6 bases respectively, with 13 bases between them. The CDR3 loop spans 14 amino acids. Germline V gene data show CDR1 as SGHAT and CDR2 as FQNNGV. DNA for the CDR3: TGTGCCAGCAGCTTAGTAGGGGGGGCCGCCGAGCAGTACTTC. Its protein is CASSLVGGAAEQYF.

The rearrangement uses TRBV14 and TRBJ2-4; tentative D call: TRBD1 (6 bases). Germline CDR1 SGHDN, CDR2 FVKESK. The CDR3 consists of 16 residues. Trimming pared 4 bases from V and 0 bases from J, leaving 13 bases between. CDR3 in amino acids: CASSPSGDLAKNIQYF. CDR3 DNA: TGTGCCAGCAGCCCCTCAGGGGATCTAGCCAAAAACATTCAGTACTTC.

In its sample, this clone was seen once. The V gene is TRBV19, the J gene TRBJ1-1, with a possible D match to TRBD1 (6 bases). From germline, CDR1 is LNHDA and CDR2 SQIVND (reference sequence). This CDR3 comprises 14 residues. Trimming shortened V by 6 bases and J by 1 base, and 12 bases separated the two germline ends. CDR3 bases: TGTGCCAGTAGGACACAGGGAGCGAACACTGAAGCTTTCTTT. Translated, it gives CASRTQGANTEAFF.

DNA of the CDR3: TGTGCCAGCAGCCATCACCCCGGCACCGGGGAGCTGTTTTTT. This encodes CASSHHPGTGELFF. J is TRBJ2-2 and V is TRBV9; D ambiguous. V was trimmed by 4 bases and J by 4 bases, leaving 11 bases between them. CDR3 length: 14 residues. Germline CDR1 SGDLS, CDR2 YYNGEE.

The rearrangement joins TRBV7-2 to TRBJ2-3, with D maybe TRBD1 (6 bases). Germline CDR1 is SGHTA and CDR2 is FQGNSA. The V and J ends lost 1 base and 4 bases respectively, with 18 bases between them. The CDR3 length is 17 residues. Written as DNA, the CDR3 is TGTGCCAGCAGCTTAGGGCCAGGGGCAGGAGGAGCAGATACGCAGTATTTT. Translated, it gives CASSLGPGAGGADTQYF. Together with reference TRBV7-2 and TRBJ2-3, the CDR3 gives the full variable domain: GAGVSQSPSNKVTEKGKDVELRCDPISGHTALYWYRQSLGQGLEFLIYFQGNSAPDKSGLPSDRFSAERTGGSVSTLTIQRTQQEDSAVYLCASSLGPGAGGADTQYFGPGTRLTVL.

The DNA of the CDR3 is TGTGCCAGCAGCGTTAGCATGAACACTGAAGCTTTCTTT. It is translated as CASSVSMNTEAFF. V and J are TRBV9 and TRBJ1-1; D gene ambiguous. This CDR3 comprises 13 residues. The V gene lost 2 bases and the J gene lost 0 bases, with 5 bases spanning the gap. The germline V gene has CDR1 SGDLS and CDR2 YYNGEE.

In nucleotides, the CDR3 is TGTGCCAGTAGCCGGGACAGGTGGTACGAGCAGTACTTC. Translated: CASSRDRWYEQYF. V usage is TRBV19 and J usage is TRBJ2-7, with 8 bases identical to TRBD1. V trimming: 6 bases; J trimming: 4 bases; junction bases outside the gene matches: 5. Germline V CDR1 and CDR2: LNHDA, SQIVND (reference sequence). This CDR3 contains 13 residues.

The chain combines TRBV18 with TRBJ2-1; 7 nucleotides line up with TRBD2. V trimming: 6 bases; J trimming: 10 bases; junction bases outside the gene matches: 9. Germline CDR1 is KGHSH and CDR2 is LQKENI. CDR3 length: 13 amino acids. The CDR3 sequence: CASSPRDSGEQFF. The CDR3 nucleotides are TGTGCCAGCTCCCCCCGGGATAGCGGGGAGCAGTTCTTC.

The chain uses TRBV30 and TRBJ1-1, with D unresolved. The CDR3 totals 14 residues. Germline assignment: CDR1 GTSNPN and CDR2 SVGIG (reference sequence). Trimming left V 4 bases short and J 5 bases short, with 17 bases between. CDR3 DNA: TGTGCCTGGACTCATGGTCCCCCGGGGACTGAAGCTTTCTTT. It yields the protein CAWTHGPPGTEAFF.

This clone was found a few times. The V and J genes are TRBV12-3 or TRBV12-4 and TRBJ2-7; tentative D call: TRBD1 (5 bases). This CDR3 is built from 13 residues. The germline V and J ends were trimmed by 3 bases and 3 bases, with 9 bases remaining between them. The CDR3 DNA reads TGTGCCAGCAGTTTTACCCAGGGCTACGAGCAGTACTTC. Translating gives CASSFTQGYEQYF.

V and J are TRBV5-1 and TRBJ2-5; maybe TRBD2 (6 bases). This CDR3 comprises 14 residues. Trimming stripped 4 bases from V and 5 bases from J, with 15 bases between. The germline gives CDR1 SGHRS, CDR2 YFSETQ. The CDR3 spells CASSPTRLGETQYF. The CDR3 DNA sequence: TGCGCCAGCAGCCCGACTAGATTAGGGGAGACCCAGTACTTC. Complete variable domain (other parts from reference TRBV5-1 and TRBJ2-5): KAGVTQTPRYLIKTRGQQVTLSCSPISGHRSVSWYQQTPGQGLQFLFEYFSETQRNKGNFPGRFSGRQFSNSRSEMNVSTLELGDSALYLCASSPTRLGETQYFGPGTRLLVL.

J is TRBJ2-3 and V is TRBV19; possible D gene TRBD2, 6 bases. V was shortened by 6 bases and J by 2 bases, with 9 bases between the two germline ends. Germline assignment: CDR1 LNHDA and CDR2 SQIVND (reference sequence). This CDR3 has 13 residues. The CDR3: CASRGGATDTQYF. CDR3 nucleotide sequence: TGTGCCAGTAGGGGCGGGGCCACAGATACGCAGTATTTT. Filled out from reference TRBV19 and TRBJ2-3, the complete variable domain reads DGGITQSPKYLFRKEGQNVTLSCEQNLNHDAMYWYRQDPGQGLRLIYYSQIVNDFQKGDIAEGYSVSREKKESFPLTVTSAQKNPTAFYLCASRGGATDTQYFGPGTRLTVL.

CDR3 sequence reads: CAISATSGGTTGELFF. DNA of the CDR3: TGTGCCATCAGTGCGACTAGCGGGGGGACGACCGGGGAGCTGTTTTTT. The chain couples TRBV10-3 to TRBJ2-2; 13 bases agree with TRBD2. The V gene end was trimmed by 4 bases and the J gene end by 5 bases; junction bases not matched to a gene: 4. CDR1 and CDR2 from the germline V gene are ENHRY and SYGVKD. This CDR3 spans 16 amino acids.

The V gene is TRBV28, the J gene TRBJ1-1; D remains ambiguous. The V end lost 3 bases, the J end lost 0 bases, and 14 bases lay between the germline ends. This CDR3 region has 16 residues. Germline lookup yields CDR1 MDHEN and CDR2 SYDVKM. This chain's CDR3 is CASSLELRELNTEAFF. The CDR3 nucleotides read TGTGCCAGCAGTTTGGAACTAAGGGAGTTGAACACTGAAGCTTTCTTT.

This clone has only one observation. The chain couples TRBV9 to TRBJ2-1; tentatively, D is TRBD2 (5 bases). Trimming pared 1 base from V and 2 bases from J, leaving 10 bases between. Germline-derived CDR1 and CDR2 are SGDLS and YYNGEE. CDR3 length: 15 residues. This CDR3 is CASSVSGRPYNEQFF. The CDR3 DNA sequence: TGTGCCAGCAGCGTAAGCGGCAGGCCCTACAATGAGCAGTTCTTC.

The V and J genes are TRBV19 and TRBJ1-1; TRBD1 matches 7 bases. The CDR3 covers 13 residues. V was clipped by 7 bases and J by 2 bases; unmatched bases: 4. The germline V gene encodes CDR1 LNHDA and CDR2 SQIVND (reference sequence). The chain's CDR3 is CASMTGYNTEAFF. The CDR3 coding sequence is TGTGCCAGTATGACAGGGTATAACACTGAAGCTTTCTTT.

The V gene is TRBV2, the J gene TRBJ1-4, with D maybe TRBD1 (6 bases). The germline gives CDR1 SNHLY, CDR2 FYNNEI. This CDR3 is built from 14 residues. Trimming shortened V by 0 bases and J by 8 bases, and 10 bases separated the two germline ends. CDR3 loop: CASSEAPGVEKLFF. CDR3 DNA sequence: TGTGCCAGCAGTGAAGCCCCAGGGGTGGAAAAACTGTTTTTT. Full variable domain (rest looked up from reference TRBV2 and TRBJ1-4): EPEVTQTPSHQVTQMGQEVILRCVPISNHLYFYWYRQILGQKVEFLVSFYNNEISEKSEIFDDQFSVERPDGSNFTLKIRSTKLEDSAMYFCASSEAPGVEKLFFGSGTQLSVL.

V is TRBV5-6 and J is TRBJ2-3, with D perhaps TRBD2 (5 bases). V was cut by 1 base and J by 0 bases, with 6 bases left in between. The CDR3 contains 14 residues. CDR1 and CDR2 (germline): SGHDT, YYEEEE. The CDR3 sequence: CASSLRGSTDTQYF. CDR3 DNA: TGTGCCAGCAGCTTGCGGGGTAGCACAGATACGCAGTATTTT.

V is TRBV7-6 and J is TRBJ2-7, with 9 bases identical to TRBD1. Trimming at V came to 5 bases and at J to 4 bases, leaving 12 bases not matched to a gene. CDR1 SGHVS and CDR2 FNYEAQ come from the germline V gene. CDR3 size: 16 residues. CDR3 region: CASSHPRDRAGYEQYF. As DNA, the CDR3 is TGTGCCAGCAGCCACCCCCGGGACAGGGCCGGTTACGAGCAGTACTTC.

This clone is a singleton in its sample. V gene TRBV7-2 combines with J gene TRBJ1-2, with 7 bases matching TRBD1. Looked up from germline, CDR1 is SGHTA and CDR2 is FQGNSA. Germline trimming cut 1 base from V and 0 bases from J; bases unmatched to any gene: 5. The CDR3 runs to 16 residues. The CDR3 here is CASSLGQGGPNYGYTF. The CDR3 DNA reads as TGTGCCAGCAGCTTAGGACAGGGTGGTCCTAACTATGGCTACACCTTC.

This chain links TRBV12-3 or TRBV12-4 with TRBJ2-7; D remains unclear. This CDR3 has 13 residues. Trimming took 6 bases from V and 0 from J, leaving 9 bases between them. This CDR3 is CASRADNSYEQYF. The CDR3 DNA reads TGTGCCAGCAGAGCCGACAACTCCTACGAGCAGTACTTC.

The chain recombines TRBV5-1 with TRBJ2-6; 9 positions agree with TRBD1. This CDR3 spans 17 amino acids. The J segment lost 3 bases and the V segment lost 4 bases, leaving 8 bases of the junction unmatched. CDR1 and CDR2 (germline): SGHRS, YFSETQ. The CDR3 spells CASSARDRAGGANVLTF. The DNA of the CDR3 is TGCGCCAGCAGCGCCCGGGACAGGGCTGGTGGGGCCAACGTCCTGACTTTC.

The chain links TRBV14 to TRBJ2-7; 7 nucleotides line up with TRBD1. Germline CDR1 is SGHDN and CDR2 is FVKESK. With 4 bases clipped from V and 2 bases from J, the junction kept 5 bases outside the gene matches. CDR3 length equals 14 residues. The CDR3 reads CASSLLTGTYEQYF. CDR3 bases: TGTGCCAGCAGCCTCCTGACAGGGACCTACGAGCAGTACTTC.

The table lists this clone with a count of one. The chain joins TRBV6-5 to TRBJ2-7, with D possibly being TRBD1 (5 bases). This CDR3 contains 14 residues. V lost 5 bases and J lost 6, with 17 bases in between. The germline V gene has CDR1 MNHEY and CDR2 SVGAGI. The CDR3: CASSPDLMGLEQYF. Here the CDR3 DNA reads TGTGCCAGCAGTCCGGACCTGATGGGGCTCGAGCAGTACTTC.